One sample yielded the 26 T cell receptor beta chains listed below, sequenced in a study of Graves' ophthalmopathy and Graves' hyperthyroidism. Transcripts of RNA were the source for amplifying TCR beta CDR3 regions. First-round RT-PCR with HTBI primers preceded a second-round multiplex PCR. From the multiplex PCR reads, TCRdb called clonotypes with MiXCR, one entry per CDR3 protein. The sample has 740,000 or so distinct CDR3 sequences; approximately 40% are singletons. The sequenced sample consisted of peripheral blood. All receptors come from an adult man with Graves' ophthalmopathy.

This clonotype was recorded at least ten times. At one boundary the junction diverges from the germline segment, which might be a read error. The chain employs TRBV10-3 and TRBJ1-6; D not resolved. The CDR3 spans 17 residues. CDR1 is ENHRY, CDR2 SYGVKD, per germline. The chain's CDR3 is CASSATTPSSYNSPLHF. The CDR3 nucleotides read TGTGCCAGCAGTGCGACGACACCCAGCTCCTATAATTCACCCCTCCACTTT.

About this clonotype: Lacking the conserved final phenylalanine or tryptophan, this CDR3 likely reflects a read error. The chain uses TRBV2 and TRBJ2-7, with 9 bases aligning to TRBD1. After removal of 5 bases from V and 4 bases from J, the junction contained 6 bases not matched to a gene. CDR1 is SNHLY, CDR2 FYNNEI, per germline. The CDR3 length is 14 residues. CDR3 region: CASSQLQGAYEQYL. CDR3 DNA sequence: TGTGCCAGCAGTCAGTTACAGGGGGCGTACGAGCAGTACCTC.

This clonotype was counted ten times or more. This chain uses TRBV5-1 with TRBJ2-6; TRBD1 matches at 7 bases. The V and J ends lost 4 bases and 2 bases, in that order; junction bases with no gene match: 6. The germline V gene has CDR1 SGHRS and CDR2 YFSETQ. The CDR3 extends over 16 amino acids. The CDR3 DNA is TGCGCCAGCAGCGCCACAGGGGAGCCTGGGGCCAACGTCCTGACTTTC. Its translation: CASSATGEPGANVLTF.

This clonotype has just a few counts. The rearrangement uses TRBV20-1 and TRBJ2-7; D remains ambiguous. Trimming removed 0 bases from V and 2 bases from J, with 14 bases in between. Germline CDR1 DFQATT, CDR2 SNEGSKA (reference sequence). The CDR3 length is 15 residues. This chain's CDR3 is CSARDTKTWPYEQYF. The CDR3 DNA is TGCAGTGCTAGAGATACGAAGACGTGGCCCTACGAGCAGTACTTC.

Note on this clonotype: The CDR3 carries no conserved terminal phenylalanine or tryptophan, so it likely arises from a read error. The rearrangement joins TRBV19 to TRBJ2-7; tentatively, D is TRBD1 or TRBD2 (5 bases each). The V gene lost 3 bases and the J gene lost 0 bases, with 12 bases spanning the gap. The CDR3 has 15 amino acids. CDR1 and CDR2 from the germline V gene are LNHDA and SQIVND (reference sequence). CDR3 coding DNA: TGTGCCAGTAGTATCGGGACCGACGGCTCCTACGAGCAGTACCTC. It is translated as CASSIGTDGSYEQYL.

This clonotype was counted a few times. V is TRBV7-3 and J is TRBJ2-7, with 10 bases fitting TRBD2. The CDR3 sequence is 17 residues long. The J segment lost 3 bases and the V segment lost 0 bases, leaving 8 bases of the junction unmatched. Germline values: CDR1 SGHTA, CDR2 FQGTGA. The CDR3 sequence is CASSLTGSGTSDYEQYF. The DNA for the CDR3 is TGTGCCAGCAGCTTAACGGGTAGCGGGACTAGCGACTACGAGCAGTACTTC. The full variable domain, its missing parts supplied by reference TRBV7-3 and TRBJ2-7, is GAGVSQTPSNKVTEKGKYVELRCDPISGHTALYWYRQSLGQGPEFLIYFQGTGAADDSGLPNDRFFAVRPEGSVSTLKIQRTERGDSAVYLCASSLTGSGTSDYEQYFGPGTRLTVT.

The chain's CDR3 is CASSELGTGGGYTF. The CDR3 DNA sequence: TGTGCCAGCAGTGAACTCGGGACAGGAGGTGGCTACACCTTC. V is TRBV6-6 and J is TRBJ1-2; 8 positions agree with TRBD1. V gave up 5 bases and J gave up 7 bases; unmatched junction bases: 9. The CDR3 length is 14 residues. Germline V gene lookup returns CDR1 MNHNY and CDR2 SVGAGI (reference sequence).

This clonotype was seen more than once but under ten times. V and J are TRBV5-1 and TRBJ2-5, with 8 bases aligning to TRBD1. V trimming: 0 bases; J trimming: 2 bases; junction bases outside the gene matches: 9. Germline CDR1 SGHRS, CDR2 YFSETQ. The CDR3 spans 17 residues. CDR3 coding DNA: TGCGCCAGCAGCTTGGAGAGGACAGGGATGAGACAAGAGACCCAGTACTTC. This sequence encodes CASSLERTGMRQETQYF.

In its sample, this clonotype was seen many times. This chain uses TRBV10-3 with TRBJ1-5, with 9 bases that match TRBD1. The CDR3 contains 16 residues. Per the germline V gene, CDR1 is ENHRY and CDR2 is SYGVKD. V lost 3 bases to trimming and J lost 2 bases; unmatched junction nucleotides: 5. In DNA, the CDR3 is TGTGCCATCAGTGAACAGGGGGCAGTGGGCAATCAGCCCCAGCATTTT. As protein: CAISEQGAVGNQPQHF.

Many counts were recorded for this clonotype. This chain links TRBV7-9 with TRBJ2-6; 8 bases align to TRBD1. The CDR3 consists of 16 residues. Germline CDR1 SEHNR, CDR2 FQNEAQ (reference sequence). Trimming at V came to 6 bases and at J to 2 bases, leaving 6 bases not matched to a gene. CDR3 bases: TGTGCCAGCAGACTCTCAGGGGGCGCTGGGGCCAACGTCCTGACTTTC. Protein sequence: CASRLSGGAGANVLTF. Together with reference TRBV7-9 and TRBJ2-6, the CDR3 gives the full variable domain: DTGVSQNPRHKITKRGQNVTFRCDPISEHNRLYWYRQTLGQGPEFLTYFQNEAQLEKSRLLSDRFSAERPKGSFSTLEIQRTEQGDSAMYLCASRLSGGAGANVLTFGAGSRLTVL.

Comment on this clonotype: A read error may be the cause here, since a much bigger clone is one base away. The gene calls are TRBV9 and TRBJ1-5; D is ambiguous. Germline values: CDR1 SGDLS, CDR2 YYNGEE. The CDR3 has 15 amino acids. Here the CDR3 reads CASSVGPVGNQPRHF. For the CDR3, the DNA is TGTGCCAGCAGCGTAGGACCGGTTGGCAATCAGCCCCGGCATTTT.

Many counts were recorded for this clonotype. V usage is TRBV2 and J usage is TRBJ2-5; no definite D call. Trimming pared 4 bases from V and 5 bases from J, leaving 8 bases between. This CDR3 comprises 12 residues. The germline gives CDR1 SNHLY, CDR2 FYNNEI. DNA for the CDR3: TGTGCCAGCAGTGCTCTGGGTGAGACCCAGTACTTC. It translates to CASSALGETQYF.

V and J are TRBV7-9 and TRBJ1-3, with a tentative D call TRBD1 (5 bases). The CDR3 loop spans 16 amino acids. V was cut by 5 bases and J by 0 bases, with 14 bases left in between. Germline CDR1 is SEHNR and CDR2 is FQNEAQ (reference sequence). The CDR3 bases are TGTGCCAGCAGCACCAATACAGGCGACTCTGGAAACACCATATATTTT. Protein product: CASSTNTGDSGNTIYF.

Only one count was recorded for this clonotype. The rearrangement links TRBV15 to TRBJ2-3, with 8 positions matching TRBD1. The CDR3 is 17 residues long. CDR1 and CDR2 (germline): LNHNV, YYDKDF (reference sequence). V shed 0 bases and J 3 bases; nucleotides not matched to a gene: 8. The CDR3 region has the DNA TGTGCCACCAGCAGAGAGGGGTACAGGGGGGCAACAGATACGCAGTATTTT. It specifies CATSREGYRGATDTQYF. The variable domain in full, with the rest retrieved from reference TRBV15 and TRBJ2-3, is DAMVIQNPRYQVTQFGKPVTLSCSQTLNHNVMYWYQQKSSQAPKLLFHYYDKDFNNEADTPDNFQSRRPNTSFCFLDIRSPGLGDTAMYLCATSREGYRGATDTQYFGPGTRLTVL.

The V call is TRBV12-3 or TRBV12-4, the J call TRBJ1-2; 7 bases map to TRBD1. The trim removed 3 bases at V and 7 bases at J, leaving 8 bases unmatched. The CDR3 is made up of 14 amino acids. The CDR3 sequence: CASSFSRGTLGYTF. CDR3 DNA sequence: TGTGCCAGCAGTTTTTCCAGGGGGACCCTTGGCTACACCTTC.

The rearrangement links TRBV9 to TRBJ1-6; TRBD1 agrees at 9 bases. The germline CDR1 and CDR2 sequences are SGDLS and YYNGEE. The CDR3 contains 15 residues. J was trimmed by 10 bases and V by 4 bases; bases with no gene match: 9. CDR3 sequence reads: CASSPETGGKSPLHF. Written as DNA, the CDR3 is TGTGCCAGCAGCCCCGAAACAGGGGGCAAGTCACCCCTCCACTTT.

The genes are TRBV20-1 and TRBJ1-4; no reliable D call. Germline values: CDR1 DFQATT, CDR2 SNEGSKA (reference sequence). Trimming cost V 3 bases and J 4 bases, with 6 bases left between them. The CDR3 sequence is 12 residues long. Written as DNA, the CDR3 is TGCAGTGCTAGTCCCCTTAATGAAAAACTGTTTTTT. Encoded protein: CSASPLNEKLFF.

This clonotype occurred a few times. DNA of the CDR3: TGTGCCAGCAGTTTTTGGCGGTTGAACACTGAAGCTTTCTTT. This codes for CASSFWRLNTEAFF. The V and J genes are TRBV12-3 or TRBV12-4 and TRBJ1-1; D is unresolved. Trimming took off 3 bases at V and 0 bases at J, with 8 bases between the two ends. The CDR3 totals 14 residues.

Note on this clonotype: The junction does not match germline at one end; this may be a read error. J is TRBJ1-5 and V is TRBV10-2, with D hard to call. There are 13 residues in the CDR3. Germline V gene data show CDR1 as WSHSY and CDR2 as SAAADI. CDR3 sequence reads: CSSSETSNQPQHF. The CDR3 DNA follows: TGCTCCAGCAGTGAGACTAGCAATCAGCCCCAGCATTTT.

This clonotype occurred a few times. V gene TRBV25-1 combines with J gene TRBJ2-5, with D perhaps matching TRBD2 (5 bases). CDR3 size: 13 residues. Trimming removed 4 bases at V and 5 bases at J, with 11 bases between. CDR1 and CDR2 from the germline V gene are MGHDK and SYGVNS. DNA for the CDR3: TGTGCCAGCAGTGGAGGGCCTGGCGAGACCCAGTACTTC. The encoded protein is CASSGGPGETQYF.

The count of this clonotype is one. As DNA, the CDR3 is TGTGCCAGTACCGAGGCCGGGGCAGGGTCCACTGAAGCTTTCTTT. It codes for CASTEAGAGSTEAFF. The chain couples TRBV19 to TRBJ1-1; perhaps TRBD1 as D (5 bases). The V gene lost 7 bases and the J gene lost 4 bases, with 19 bases spanning the gap. CDR3 length: 15 amino acids. The germline gives CDR1 LNHDA, CDR2 SQIVND (reference sequence).

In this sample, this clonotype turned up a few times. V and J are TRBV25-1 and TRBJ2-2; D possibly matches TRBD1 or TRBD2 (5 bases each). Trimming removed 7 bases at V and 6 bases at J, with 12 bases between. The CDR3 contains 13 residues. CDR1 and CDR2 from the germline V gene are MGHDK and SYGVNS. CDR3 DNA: TGTGCCAGCAATATGGGGGAAGCCGGGGAGCTGTTTTTT. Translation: CASNMGEAGELFF.

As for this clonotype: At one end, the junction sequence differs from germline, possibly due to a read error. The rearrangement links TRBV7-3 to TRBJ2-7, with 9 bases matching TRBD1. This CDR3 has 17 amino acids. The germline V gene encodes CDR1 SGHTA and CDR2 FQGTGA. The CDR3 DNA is TGTGCCAGCAGCCCCCTAAGGGACAGGGTCGCATTCTACGAGCACTACTTC. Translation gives CASSPLRDRVAFYEHYF.

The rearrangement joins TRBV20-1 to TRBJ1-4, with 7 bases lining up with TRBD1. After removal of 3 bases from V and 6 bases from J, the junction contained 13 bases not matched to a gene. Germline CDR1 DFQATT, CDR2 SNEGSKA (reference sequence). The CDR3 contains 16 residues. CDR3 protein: CSARLDREVFDEKLFF. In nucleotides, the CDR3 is TGCAGTGCTAGGTTAGACAGGGAAGTATTTGATGAAAAACTGTTTTTT.

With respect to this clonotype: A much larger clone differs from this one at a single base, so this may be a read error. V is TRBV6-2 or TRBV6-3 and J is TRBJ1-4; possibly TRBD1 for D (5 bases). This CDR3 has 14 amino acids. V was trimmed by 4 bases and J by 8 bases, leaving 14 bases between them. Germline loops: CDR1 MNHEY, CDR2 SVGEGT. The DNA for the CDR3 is TGTGCCAGCAGTTCCGGCGGGGCGTACGAAAAACTGTTTTTT. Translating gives CASSSGGAYEKLFF.

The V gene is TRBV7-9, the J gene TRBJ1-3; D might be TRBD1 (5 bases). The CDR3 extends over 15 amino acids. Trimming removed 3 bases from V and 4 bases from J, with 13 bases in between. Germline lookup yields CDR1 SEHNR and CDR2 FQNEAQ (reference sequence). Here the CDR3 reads CASSFGTLGGNTIYF. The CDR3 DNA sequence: TGTGCCAGCAGCTTCGGGACCCTCGGGGGAAACACCATATATTTT.